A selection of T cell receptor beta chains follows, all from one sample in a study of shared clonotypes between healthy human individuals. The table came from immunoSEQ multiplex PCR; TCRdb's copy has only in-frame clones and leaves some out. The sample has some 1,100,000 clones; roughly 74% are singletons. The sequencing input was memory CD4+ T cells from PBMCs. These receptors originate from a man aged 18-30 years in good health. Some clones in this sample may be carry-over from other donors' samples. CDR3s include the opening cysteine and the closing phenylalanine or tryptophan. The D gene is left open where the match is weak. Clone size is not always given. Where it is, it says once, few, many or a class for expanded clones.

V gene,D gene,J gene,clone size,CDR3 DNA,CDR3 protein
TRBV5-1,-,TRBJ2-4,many,TGCGCCAGCAATTGGCGGGGTGCTGCCAAAAACATTCAGTACTTC,CASNWRGAAKNIQYF
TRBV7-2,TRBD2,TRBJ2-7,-,TGTGCCAGCAGCTTTCGGACTAGCGGGAGGTCCGAGCAGTACTTC,CASSFRTSGRSEQYF
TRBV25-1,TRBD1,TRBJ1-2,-,TGTGCCAGCACGTACAGGGGAGGCTATGGCTACACCTTC,CASTYRGGYGYTF
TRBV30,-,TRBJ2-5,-,TGTGCCTGGAGTCTGGGGGTAGGGGGAGTAAGAGAGACCCAGTACTTC,CAWSLGVGGVRETQYF
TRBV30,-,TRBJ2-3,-,TGTGCCAAGCAGGGAGACCGCACAGATACGCAGTATTTT,CAKQGDRTDTQYF
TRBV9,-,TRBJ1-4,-,TGTGCCAGCAGCGTAGGCCGGACAGCAACTAATGAAAAACTGTTTTTT,CASSVGRTATNEKLFF
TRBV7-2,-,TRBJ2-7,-,TGTGCCAGCAGCTTAGGTCAGTTATACGAGCAGTACTTC,CASSLGQLYEQYF
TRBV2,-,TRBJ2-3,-,TGTGCCAGCAGCCCACCCCCAACGGATACGCAGTATTTT,CASSPPPTDTQYF
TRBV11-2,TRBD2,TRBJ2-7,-,TGTGCCAGCAGACTAGCGGGAGTGCCCTACGAGCAGTACTTC,CASRLAGVPYEQYF
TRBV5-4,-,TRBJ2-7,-,TGTGCCAGCAGCTTGGGGGAAGGGTACGAGCAGTACTTC,CASSLGEGYEQYF
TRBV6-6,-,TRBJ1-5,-,TGTGCCAGCAGTTATGACAGGTCCAATCAGCCCCAGCATTTT,CASSYDRSNQPQHF
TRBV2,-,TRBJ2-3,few,TGTGCCAGCAGCTCTAGCACAGATACGCAGTATTTT,CASSSSTDTQYF
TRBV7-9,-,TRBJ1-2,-,TGTGCCAGCAGCTTACCTGGACCCACCTATGGCTACACCTTC,CASSLPGPTYGYTF
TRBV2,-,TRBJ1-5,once,TGTGCCAGCAGGCTTCCAGGTTATAGCAATCAGCCCCAGCATTTT,CASRLPGYSNQPQHF
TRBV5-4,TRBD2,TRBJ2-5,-,TGTGCCAGCAGTGGGGGGGAGGAGACCCAGTACTTC,CASSGGEETQYF
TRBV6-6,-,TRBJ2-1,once,TGTGCCAGCAGTTACCAGGGGGCGGGAGGATACAATGAGCAGTTCTTC,CASSYQGAGGYNEQFF
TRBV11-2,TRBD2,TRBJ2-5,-,TGTGCCAGCAGCTTAGGTACTAGCGGGAGGTCTGAGACCCAGTACTTC,CASSLGTSGRSETQYF
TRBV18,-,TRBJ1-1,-,TGTGCCAGCTCACAGACAGCTATGAACACTGAAGCTTTCTTT,CASSQTAMNTEAFF
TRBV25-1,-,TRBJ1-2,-,TGTGCCAGCAGTGAATCCCAGAGGAATGGCTACACCTTC,CASSESQRNGYTF
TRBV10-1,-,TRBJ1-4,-,TGCGCCAGCAGGGGGCGAGAGCGTCAGGGGCGGACTAATGAAAAACTGTTTTTT,CASRGRERQGRTNEKLFF
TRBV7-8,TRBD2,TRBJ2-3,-,TGTGCCAGCAGCCCCTACCGACTAGCGGGGCCCACAGATACGCAGTATTTT,CASSPYRLAGPTDTQYF
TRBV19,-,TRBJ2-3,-,TGTGCCAGTAGGCGGGACACCAACACAGATACGCAGTATTTT,CASRRDTNTDTQYF
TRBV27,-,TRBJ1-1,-,TGTGCCAGCAAACGCTCGGCAGGGTTGAACACTGAAGCTTTCTTT,CASKRSAGLNTEAFF
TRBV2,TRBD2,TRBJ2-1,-,TGTGCCAGCAGTGATGAGCGGGGGGGCTACAATGAGCAGTTCTTC,CASSDERGGYNEQFF
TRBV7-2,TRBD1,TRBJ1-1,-,TGTGCCAGCAGCACCACGGACAGGGCGAAGACTGAAGCTTTCTTT,CASSTTDRAKTEAFF
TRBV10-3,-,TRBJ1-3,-,TGTGCCATCAGAGGGCCGACAGTCTCTGGAAACACCATATATTTT,CAIRGPTVSGNTIYF
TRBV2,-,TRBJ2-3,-,TGTGCCAGCAGCTTGGGGGCTAGCGCCCCAGATACGCAGTATTTT,CASSLGASAPDTQYF
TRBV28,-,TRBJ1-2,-,TGTGCCAGCAGTTTACCTCCGTTTTTCGCCACCTTC,CASSLPPFFATF
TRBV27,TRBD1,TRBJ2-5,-,TGTGCCAGCAAAGGCCCAGGGGGCAAAGAGACCCAGTACTTC,CASKGPGGKETQYF
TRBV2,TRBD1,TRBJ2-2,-,TGTGCCAGCAGGCGCGCAGGGGGCGCAGACACCGGGGAGCTGTTTTTT,CASRRAGGADTGELFF
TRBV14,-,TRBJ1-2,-,TGTGCCAGCAGCCGGATAGGACGGGGGGCGCGAGGCTACACCTTC,CASSRIGRGARGYTF
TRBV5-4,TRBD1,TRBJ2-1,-,TGTGCCAGCAGCCGGACAGGGGCTAACTACAATGAGCAGTTCTTC,CASSRTGANYNEQFF
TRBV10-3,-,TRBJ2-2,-,TGTGCCATCAGTCCCCCCGCGGGAAGCACCGGGGAGCTGTTTTTT,CAISPPAGSTGELFF
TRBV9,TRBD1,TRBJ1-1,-,TGTGCCAGCAGCGAGGGACAGGGAGGGGTGAACACTGAAGCTTTCTTT,CASSEGQGGVNTEAFF
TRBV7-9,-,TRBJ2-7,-,TGTGCCAGCAGCGTCAACTACGAGCAGTACTTC,CASSVNYEQYF
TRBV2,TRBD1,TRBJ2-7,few,TGTGCCAGCAGTGAACTCGCAGGGGGTCAGGTGGGCGAGCAGTACTTC,CASSELAGGQVGEQYF
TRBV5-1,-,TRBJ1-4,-,TGCGCCAGCAGCACGACGGCGGTGGGTGAAAAACTGTTTTTT,CASSTTAVGEKLFF
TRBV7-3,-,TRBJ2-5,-,TGTGCCAGCAGCCCCAGAGGGGGTGTTGAGACCCAGTACTTC,CASSPRGGVETQYF
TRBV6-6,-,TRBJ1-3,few,TGTGCCAGCAGTTACGCACAGGGAAGAAGTGGAAACACCATATATTTT,CASSYAQGRSGNTIYF
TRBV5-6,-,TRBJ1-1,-,TGTGCCAGCAGCTGGGGGGCGGTGAACACTGAAGCTTTCTTT,CASSWGAVNTEAFF
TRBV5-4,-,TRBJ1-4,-,TGTGCCAGCAGCGTTGGACGGAATAATGAAAAACTGTTTTTT,CASSVGRNNEKLFF